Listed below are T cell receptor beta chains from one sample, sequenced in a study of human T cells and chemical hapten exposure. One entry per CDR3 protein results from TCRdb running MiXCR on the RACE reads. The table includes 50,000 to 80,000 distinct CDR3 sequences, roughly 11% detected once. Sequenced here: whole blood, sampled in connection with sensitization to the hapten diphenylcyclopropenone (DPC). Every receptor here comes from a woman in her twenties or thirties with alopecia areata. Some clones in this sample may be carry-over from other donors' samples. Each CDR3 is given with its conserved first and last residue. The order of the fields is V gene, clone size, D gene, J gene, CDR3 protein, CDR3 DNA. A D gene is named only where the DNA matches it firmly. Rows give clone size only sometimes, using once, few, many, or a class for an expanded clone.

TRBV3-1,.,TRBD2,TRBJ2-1,CASSFNLLGTSGRNEQFF,TGTGCCAGCAGCTTTAACTTACTCGGGACTAGCGGGAGGAATGAGCAGTTCTTC
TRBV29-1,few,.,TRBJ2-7,CSVVGAFYEQYF,TGCAGCGTTGTCGGTGCCTTCTACGAGCAGTACTTC
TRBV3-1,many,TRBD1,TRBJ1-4,CASSRGRGPSNEKLFF,TGTGCCAGCAGCCGGGGGAGGGGGCCATCTAATGAAAAACTGTTTTTT
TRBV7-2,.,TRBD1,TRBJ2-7,CASSPEDLQGAAYEQYF,TGTGCCAGCAGCCCCGAGGACTTACAGGGGGCGGCCTACGAGCAGTACTTC
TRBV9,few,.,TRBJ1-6,CASADSYNSPLHF,TGTGCCAGCGCCGACTCCTATAATTCACCCCTCCACTTT
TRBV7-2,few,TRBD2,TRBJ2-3,CASSWVLAAGTDTQYF,TGTGCCAGCAGCTGGGTTCTAGCGGCGGGCACAGATACGCAGTATTTT
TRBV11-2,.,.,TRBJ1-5,CASSLAHGGRNQPQHF,TGTGCCAGCAGCTTAGCCCACGGAGGGCGGAATCAGCCCCAGCATTTT
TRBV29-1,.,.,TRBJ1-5,CSGMNQSQPQHF,TGCAGCGGTATGAATCAGAGTCAGCCCCAGCATTTT
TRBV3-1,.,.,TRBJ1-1,CASSQGNTEAFF,TGTGCCAGCAGCCAGGGGAACACTGAAGCTTTCTTT
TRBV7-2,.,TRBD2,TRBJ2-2,CASSLAERGRAGGELFF,TGTGCCAGCAGCTTAGCGGAACGTGGGAGGGCCGGCGGGGAGCTGTTTTTT
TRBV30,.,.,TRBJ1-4,CAWSVPGREKLFF,TGTGCCTGGAGTGTACCCGGGCGCGAAAAACTGTTTTTT
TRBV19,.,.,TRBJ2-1,CASSIKPRGARDNEQFF,TGTGCCAGTAGTATAAAACCCCGGGGGGCACGGGACAATGAGCAGTTCTTC
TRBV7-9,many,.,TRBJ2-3,CASRSRADTQYF,TGTGCCAGCAGAAGTAGAGCAGATACGCAGTATTTT
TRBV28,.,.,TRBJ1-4,CASSLRVQGKLFF,TGTGCCAGCAGTTTACGGGTCCAGGGAAAACTGTTTTTT
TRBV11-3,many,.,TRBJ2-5,CASSLVLETQYF,TGTGCCAGCAGCTTAGTCTTGGAGACCCAGTACTTC
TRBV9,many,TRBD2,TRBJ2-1,CASSETSGTYNEQFF,TGTGCCAGCAGCGAGACTAGCGGGACCTACAATGAGCAGTTCTTC
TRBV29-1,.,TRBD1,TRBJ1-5,CSVFDRENQPQHF,TGCAGCGTTTTTGACAGGGAAAATCAGCCCCAGCATTTT
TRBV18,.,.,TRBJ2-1,CASSFNRENEQFF,TGTGCCAGCTCGTTCAACCGGGAAAATGAGCAGTTCTTC
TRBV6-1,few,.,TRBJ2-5,CASSGGAETQYF,TGTGCCAGCAGTGGAGGGGCAGAGACCCAGTACTTC
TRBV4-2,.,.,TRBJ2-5,CASSQPEETQYF,TGTGCCAGCAGCCAACCCGAAGAGACCCAGTACTTC
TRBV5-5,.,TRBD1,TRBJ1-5,CASSQTGRW,TGTGCCAGCAGCCAGACAGGGAGATGG
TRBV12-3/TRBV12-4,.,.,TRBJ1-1,CASSLSDPNTEAFF,TGTGCCAGCAGTTTATCCGACCCAAACACTGAAGCTTTCTTT
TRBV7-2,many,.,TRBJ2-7,CASSTRAGFHLNYEQYF,TGTGCCAGCAGCACCAGGGCTGGGTTCCATCTAAACTACGAGCAGTACTTC
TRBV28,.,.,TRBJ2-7,CASRRPGSSVYEQYF,TGTGCCAGCAGGCGTCCCGGATCCTCGGTCTACGAGCAGTACTTC